The sequence of this TCR beta chain was determined in a study of CD4 T cells in relation to SARS-CoV-2 and coronaviruses. Looking at the study overall: After less than eleven days of antigen culture, PBMC TCR beta CDR3s were sequenced.

CD4 enrichment then naive enrichment separated naive from memory CD4+ cells. For approximately 10 days, roughly 100,000 sorted CD4+ cells grew with T cell-depleted PBMCs and CEF. Naive and memory CD4+ T cells were cultured with CEF, then survey-sequenced. Assay used: immunoSEQ multiplex PCR; TCRdb lists only in-frame clones, some missing. There are 35,000 or so clones in the sample; over 60% occur only once, and roughly 21% lies in the top ten. A single count supports this clone. Its antigen is currently unknown. This CDR3 region has 15 residues. Looked up from germline, CDR1 is SEHNR and CDR2 is FQNEAQ (reference sequence). V trimming: 5 bases; J trimming: 4 bases; junction bases outside the gene matches: 7.

The V call is TRBV7-9, the J call TRBJ2-1; the match to TRBD2 covers 8 bases. The sequencing input was memory CD4+ T cells from PBMCs, cultured in vitro. The sequence derives from an adult with COVID-19. CDR3 coding DNA: TGTGCCAGCAGCCCCGGGAGGGCGAAGTACAATGAGCAGTTCTTC. Amino acids: CASSPGRAKYNEQFF.